Listed below are T cell receptor beta chains from one sample, sequenced in a study of cytomegalovirus exposure and HLA in healthy donors. Here immunoSEQ multiplex PCR was the method, and the copy in TCRdb shows in-frame clones only, minus some. Among roughly 100,000 clones, less than 85% were seen once, and the ten largest hold more than 8%. Sequencing used PBMCs. The source is a man aged 35 to 55 in good health and CMV-seropositive. CDR3s leave out the opening cysteine and the closing phenylalanine or tryptophan. Each record gives: V gene, J gene, CDR3 protein.

TRBV29-1,TRBJ1-1,SVGAGASTEAF
TRBV28,TRBJ1-1,ASSLVGRGTEAF
TRBV29-1,TRBJ2-1,SVAGGVSPYNEQF
TRBV5-4,TRBJ1-6,ASSGTGDLFSSYNSPLH
TRBV27,TRBJ1-1,ASSFRGTEAF
TRBV11-3,TRBJ2-6,ASSLGGAGANVLT
TRBV7-9,TRBJ2-5,ASSLQGAGLAGGQETQY
TRBV5-8,TRBJ2-1,ASSPPGLAGVEQF
TRBV7-9,TRBJ1-5,ASSSNNQPQH
TRBV7-2,TRBJ1-1,ASSYRAVGQSTEAF
TRBV7-6,TRBJ1-6,ASSSTYSPLH
TRBV11-1,TRBJ1-2,ASSSRTTGSLGSSYGYT
TRBV14,TRBJ1-5,ASSQEGGPQH
TRBV6-5,TRBJ2-7,ASSLQRTGGSHEQY
TRBV5-6,TRBJ1-1,ASSSYNRGTEAF
TRBV7-2,TRBJ2-5,ASSTGGVQETQY
TRBV5-6,TRBJ2-2,ASSRKRTGELF
TRBV5-1,TRBJ2-1,ASSLPPSGKGEQF
TRBV28,TRBJ2-1,ASSLLQGVGIYNEQF
TRBV4-3,TRBJ2-6,ASSQRVSGANVLT
TRBV15,TRBJ1-5,ATSRDWQGSREDQPQH
TRBV7-9,TRBJ2-7,SSSFRQGGSYEQY
TRBV27,TRBJ2-3,ASSRRGTDTQY
TRBV9,TRBJ1-5,ASSRDRGGQPQH
TRBV19,TRBJ2-1,ASSIVSGGQYNEQF
TRBV20-1,TRBJ2-7,SARSGFEQY
TRBV7-9,TRBJ2-1,ASSLAVRGWEQF
TRBV6-6,TRBJ1-1,ASRPTGHRSTEAF
TRBV6-5,TRBJ1-5,ASSELRGRRPQH
TRBV19,TRBJ1-5,ASSIDAYSNQPQH
TRBV28,TRBJ2-7,ASSWDSTYEQY
TRBV6-4,TRBJ2-7,ASRSGGDYEQY
TRBV20-1,TRBJ2-1,SARGTGEQF
TRBV14,TRBJ1-1,ASSQGRWTEAF
TRBV6-1,TRBJ1-2,ASSPTGDWGYT
TRBV5-1,TRBJ2-3,ASSLGLAGGGNTQY
TRBV6-5,TRBJ1-1,ASSYGQGTEAF